A selection of T cell receptor beta chains follows, all from one sample in a study of identical twins. TCRdb re-called the 5' RACE reads with MiXCR, one entry per CDR3 protein. The profile covers 200,000 or so distinct CDR3 sequences, with 7.5% appearing a single time and just under 2% taken by the ten largest. These data also featured in a second study, about yellow fever vaccine responses in identical twins.

The specimen was memory (CD45RO+) T cells sorted from blood. These receptors were obtained from a woman under 30 in good health. Both conserved end residues are part of each CDR3. D genes are given only for firm matches. The size field is filled for only some rows; it gives once, few, many or a size class.

TRBD2 | NA | TRBJ2-5 | TRBV5-5 | TGTGCCAGCAGCTTGTCGGGGGGGCTCGGCGGAGAGACCCAGTACTTC | CASSLSGGLGGETQYF
NA | NA | TRBJ2-3 | TRBV5-4 | TGTGCCAGCAGCTTGGCAGGACTCGAAGATACGCAGTATTTT | CASSLAGLEDTQYF
TRBD2 | many | TRBJ2-1 | TRBV7-9 | TGTGCCAGCAGCATAAGGACTAGCGGGAATCGAGAGCAGTTCTTC | CASSIRTSGNREQFF
TRBD1 | many | TRBJ1-1 | TRBV28 | TGTGCCAGCGATTCCGGGACAGGGGGCTACACTGAAGCTTTCTTT | CASDSGTGGYTEAFF
NA | few | TRBJ2-2 | TRBV11-2 | TGTGCCAGCAGCCCACGGGGGGACAAAAACACCGGGGAGCTGTTTTTT | CASSPRGDKNTGELFF
NA | NA | TRBJ2-7 | TRBV21-1 | TGTGCCAGCAGCAAACGGATAGCGGGTTCCACCTACGAGCAGTACTTC | CASSKRIAGSTYEQYF
NA | many | TRBJ2-2 | TRBV5-1 | TGCGCCAGCAGTCCTGAAAACACCGGGGAGCTGTTTTTT | CASSPENTGELFF
NA | few | TRBJ1-5 | TRBV18 | TGTGCCAGCTCACCGGAGGGGGTTGGCAATCAGCCCCAGCATTTT | CASSPEGVGNQPQHF
NA | NA | TRBJ1-1 | TRBV14 | TGTGCCAGCAGCCAAGATCGGGGGAGAAGTGAAGCTTTCTTT | CASSQDRGRSEAFF
TRBD1 | NA | TRBJ1-1 | TRBV20-1 | TGCAGTGCTAGAGAAGTCGGAACGGGGACAGCGAAAGCTTTCTTT | CSAREVGTGTAKAFF
TRBD2 | few | TRBJ2-1 | TRBV20-1 | TGCAGTGCTAGAGCGGGGGCCGGGGGGGCCTTTGAGCAGTTCTTC | CSARAGAGGAFEQFF
NA | few | TRBJ1-6 | TRBV20-1 | TGCAGCACTTTTCCGGATTCGACCTATAATTCACCCCTCCACTTT | CSTFPDSTYNSPLHF
NA | NA | TRBJ2-5 | TRBV20-1 | TGCAGTGCTACAGACAGGGAGGGCCAAGAGACCCAGTACTTC | CSATDREGQETQYF
NA | many | TRBJ2-1 | TRBV7-2 | TGTGCCAGCAGCTTAGTGTCGGCGGGATCTTCTGAGCAGTTCTTC | CASSLVSAGSSEQFF
NA | few | TRBJ2-7 | TRBV7-2 | TGTGCCAGCAGCTTACAGGGGCGAATAACCTACGAGCAGTACTTC | CASSLQGRITYEQYF
NA | many | TRBJ2-7 | TRBV5-1 | TGCGCCAGCAGCCTCGGGGCAGGGTCCTACGAGCAGTACTTC | CASSLGAGSYEQYF
TRBD2 | many | TRBJ2-3 | TRBV20-1 | TGCAGTGCTAGGACCCTTAGCGGGAGAACAGATACGCAGTATTTT | CSARTLSGRTDTQYF
NA | many | TRBJ1-6 | TRBV28 | TGTGCCAGCAGTTTCGAACGGTTCAATTCACCCCTCCACTTT | CASSFERFNSPLHF
TRBD1 | few | TRBJ1-5 | TRBV7-9 | TGTGCCAGCAGCTTAGAACAGGGGGGTCAGCCCCAGCATTTT | CASSLEQGGQPQHF
NA | few | TRBJ1-1 | TRBV7-2 | TGTGCCAGCAGCCGGGGGGCTATGGATACTGAAGCTTTCTTT | CASSRGAMDTEAFF
NA | few | TRBJ2-7 | TRBV20-1 | TGCAGTGCTGGGGCGGCCGAGCAGTACTTC | CSAGAAEQYF
NA | NA | TRBJ1-5 | TRBV20-1 | TGCAGTGCGCGACCAGCGGATCAGCCCCAGCATTTT | CSARPADQPQHF
NA | NA | TRBJ1-5 | TRBV6-1 | TGTGCCAGCAGGGGCGGGGGGGCCCAGCCCCAGCATTTT | CASRGGGAQPQHF
NA | NA | TRBJ2-1 | TRBV11-1 | TGTGCCAGCAGCGAGGCTACGGCGCCCAAGGGGGATGAGCAGTTCTTC | CASSEATAPKGDEQFF
NA | once | TRBJ2-1 | TRBV12-3/TRBV12-4 | TGTGCCAGCAGTTTAGTAGTGAGCTTAACGGGTGAGCAGTTCTTT | CASSLVVSLTGEQFF
TRBD1 | NA | TRBJ2-7 | TRBV20-1 | TGCAGTGCTAGAAGCCCCAGGGGGACCTACGAGCAGTACTTC | CSARSPRGTYEQYF
NA | many | TRBJ2-3 | TRBV7-9 | TGTGCCAGCAGTAAGACGGGCACAGATACGCAGTATTTT | CASSKTGTDTQYF
TRBD1 | few | TRBJ1-5 | TRBV6-1 | TGTGCCAGCAGGGAACAGGGGGCTTTTGGCAATCAGCCCCAGCATTTT | CASREQGAFGNQPQHF
NA | few | TRBJ1-4 | TRBV5-5 | TGTGCCAGCAGCTTGGGGGGTATTACTAATGAAAAACTGTTTTTT | CASSLGGITNEKLFF
NA | many | TRBJ2-5 | TRBV3-1 | TGTGCCAGCAGCCAGGGGGTTGAGACCCAGTACTTC | CASSQGVETQYF
TRBD2 | NA | TRBJ2-3 | TRBV30 | TGTGCCTGGAATTTTGCCCGGGGGGGCACAGATACGCAGTATTTT | CAWNFARGGTDTQYF
NA | few | TRBJ1-6 | TRBV6-1 | TGTGCCAGCTCTATTCCGGGACCCCTCCACTTT | CASSIPGPLHF